The rows below give T cell receptor beta chains drawn from one sample of a study of regulatory T cells in long-lasting Graves disease. TCRdb ran MiXCR on the multiplex PCR reads and lists one entry per CDR3 protein. The sample consists of about 460,000 distinct CDR3 sequences, around 13% of them appearing once. These data were also reused for a study on T cells in Graves' hyperthyroidism and ophthalmopathy.

Sequenced here: peripheral blood mononuclear cells (PBMCs), sampled at new diagnosis, from a patient treated with antithyroid drugs. The receptor source for this set is a woman in her 50s with Graves disease. CDR3s include the opening cysteine and the closing phenylalanine or tryptophan. The D gene is left open where the match is weak. Size tells how often a clone was seen (once, few, many) or the class of an expanded clone, and some rows leave it out.

>many|TRBV7-3|TRBD1|TRBJ2-7
CASSVTGTGSYEQYF
TGTGCCAGCAGCGTCACCGGGACAGGGTCCTACGAGCAGTACTTC
>few|TRBV11-2|NA|TRBJ2-2
CASSFLMLVDISNTGELFF
TGTGCCAGCAGCTTTTTGATGCTTGTGGACATTTCGAACACCGGGGAGCTGTTTTTT
>many|TRBV24-1|TRBD1|TRBJ1-1
CATSQGGNTEAFF
TGTGCCACCTCCCAGGGGGGGAACACTGAAGCTTTCTTT
>few|TRBV7-6|TRBD1|TRBJ2-7
CASSEGQGVNEQYF
TGTGCCAGCAGCGAGGGACAGGGGGTTAACGAGCAGTACTTC
>NA|TRBV14|NA|TRBJ2-5
CASSQGLVGRETQYF
TGTGCCAGCAGCCAAGGGCTTGTGGGACGGGAGACCCAGTACTTC
>many|TRBV12-3/TRBV12-4|TRBD1|TRBJ1-2
CASSRRLTGGLHYGYTF
TGTGCCAGCAGTCGACGACTTACAGGGGGTCTGCACTATGGCTACACCTTC
>many|TRBV7-9|TRBD2|TRBJ2-7
CASSTGLAGVSEQYF
TGTGCCAGCAGCACCGGACTAGCGGGAGTAAGTGAGCAGTACTTC
>many|TRBV12-3/TRBV12-4|NA|TRBJ2-1
CASSSLIRIASYNEQFF
TGTGCCAGCAGTTCCCTCATACGGATCGCCTCCTACAATGAGCAGTTCTTC
>NA|TRBV5-1|NA|TRBJ1-6
CASSLEVGPGPLHF
TGCGCCAGCAGCTTGGAAGTTGGCCCGGGACCCCTCCACTTT
>NA|TRBV7-3|TRBD2|TRBJ2-6
CASSRRTSGRFGANVLTF
TGTGCCAGCAGCAGAAGGACTAGCGGGAGGTTCGGGGCCAACGTCCTGACTTTC
>NA|TRBV4-2|NA|TRBJ2-1
CASSQVSVREQFF
TGTGCCAGCAGCCAAGTATCGGTGCGGGAGCAGTTCTTC
>NA|TRBV10-2|NA|TRBJ1-4
CASSESFNGEKLFF
TGCGCCAGCAGTGAGTCGTTTAACGGAGAAAAACTGTTTTTT
>many|TRBV29-1|TRBD2|TRBJ2-7
CSVSGTSGTSYEQYF
TGCAGCGTTAGTGGGACTAGCGGTACCTCCTACGAGCAGTACTTC
>many|TRBV28|TRBD2|TRBJ2-2
CASNGQGLAGSGGELFF
TGTGCCAGCAACGGACAGGGACTAGCGGGAAGTGGCGGGGAGCTGTTTTTT
>few|TRBV24-1|TRBD2|TRBJ2-1
CATSDRTSGRAHEQFF
TGTGCCACCAGTGATCGGACTAGCGGGAGGGCCCATGAGCAGTTCTTC
>few|TRBV2|TRBD1|TRBJ1-2
CARVPTGVRGYTF
TGTGCCAGAGTCCCGACAGGGGTCCGTGGCTACACCTTC
>many|TRBV11-2|TRBD2|TRBJ2-5
CASSPGGSGEETQYF
TGTGCCAGCAGCCCGGGGGGTAGCGGCGAAGAGACCCAGTACTTC
>many|TRBV27|NA|TRBJ2-5
CASSLGNEETQYF
TGTGCCAGCAGTCTCGGGAACGAAGAGACCCAGTACTTC
>many|TRBV4-1|TRBD1|TRBJ2-7
CASSQGTGDYEQYF
TGCGCCAGCAGCCAGGGGACAGGGGACTACGAGCAGTACTTC
>NA|TRBV27|NA|TRBJ2-7
CASREHQGYEQYF
TGTGCCAGCAGAGAACATCAAGGCTACGAGCAGTACTTC
>many|TRBV12-3/TRBV12-4|TRBD1|TRBJ2-7
CASSNTGQGKHEQYF
TGTGCCAGCAGCAACACGGGACAGGGGAAACACGAGCAGTACTTC
>NA|TRBV5-5|NA|TRBJ2-7
CASSPPPNEQYF
TGTGCCAGCAGCCCGCCGCCCAACGAGCAGTACTTC
>few|TRBV3-1|TRBD1|TRBJ2-7
CASSQRDRGSEQYF
TGTGCCAGCAGCCAGAGGGACAGGGGTTCCGAGCAGTACTTC
>few|TRBV19|NA|TRBJ2-1
CASSFPDGGTGQFF
TGTGCCAGTAGTTTCCCGGACGGCGGTACTGGGCAGTTCTTC
>many|TRBV3-1|NA|TRBJ2-7
CASSPFSGDADEQYF
TGTGCCAGCAGCCCGTTTTCTGGGGACGCCGACGAGCAGTACTTC
>NA|TRBV19|NA|TRBJ2-7
CASSIRDYSYEQYF
TGTGCCAGTAGTATACGGGATTACTCCTACGAGCAGTACTTC
>many|TRBV12-3/TRBV12-4|TRBD2|TRBJ2-2
CASSLAGGLTGELFF
TGTGCCAGCAGTTTAGCGGGAGGGTTAACCGGGGAGCTGTTTTTT
>NA|TRBV29-1|NA|TRBJ2-7
CSVTGRRSSYEQYF
TGCAGCGTGACGGGACGCAGGAGCTCCTACGAGCAGTACTTC
>many|TRBV13|TRBD2|TRBJ2-1
CASSLATSDSSYNEQFF
TGTGCCAGCAGCTTAGCTACTAGCGACAGCTCCTACAATGAGCAGTTCTTC
>few|TRBV27|TRBD1|TRBJ1-5
CASSSDREQPQHF
TGTGCCAGTTCCTCGGACAGGGAACAGCCCCAGCATTTT
>many|TRBV2|NA|TRBJ2-1
CASSVEQGSYNEQFF
TGTGCCAGCAGTGTGGAGCAGGGGTCCTACAATGAGCAGTTCTTC
>NA|TRBV11-1|NA|TRBJ2-6
CASSRAGTSAGANVLTF
TGTGCCAGCAGCCGTGCAGGGACCTCGGCGGGGGCCAACGTCCTGACTTTC
>many|TRBV28|TRBD1|TRBJ1-4
CASSPPDRVNEKLFF
TGTGCCAGCAGTCCCCCGGACAGGGTCAATGAAAAACTGTTTTTT
>few|TRBV6-1|NA|TRBJ2-1
CASTHTTGPQGEQFF
TGTGCCAGCACCCACACCACGGGACCCCAGGGTGAGCAGTTCTTC
>NA|TRBV7-9|TRBD2|TRBJ2-3
CASSPRQGGAPPTDTQYF
TGCGCCAGCAGCCCCCGTCAGGGAGGGGCCCCTCCCACAGATACGCAGTATTTT
>many|TRBV13|TRBD2|TRBJ2-3
CASSLAGLAGGTQYF
TGTGCCAGCAGCTTAGCGGGACTAGCGGGAGGTACGCAGTATTTT
>many|TRBV2|NA|TRBJ1-6
CASSPPQSPLHF
TGTGCCAGCAGCCCCCCGCAATCACCCCTCCACTTT
>many|TRBV11-3|NA|TRBJ2-7
CASSLSITGDDEQYF
TGTGCCAGCAGCTTATCCATTACGGGAGACGACGAGCAGTACTTC
>many|TRBV2|NA|TRBJ2-5
CASSGGREETQYF
TGTGCCAGCAGTGGCGGCAGGGAAGAGACCCAGTACTTC
>many|TRBV28|NA|TRBJ2-1
CATRGASYEQFF
TGTGCCACCCGAGGGGCTAGCTATGAGCAGTTCTTC
>many|TRBV18|TRBD1|TRBJ1-1
CASSPGQANTEAFF
TGTGCCAGCAGTCCGGGACAGGCGAACACTGAAGCTTTCTTT
>many|TRBV5-1|NA|TRBJ2-3
CASSFGEFASTDTQYF
TGCGCCAGCAGCTTTGGCGAGTTTGCGAGCACAGATACGCAGTATTTT
>many|TRBV7-6|NA|TRBJ2-3
CASSLAPAVSTDTQYF
TGTGCCAGCAGCTTAGCGCCGGCAGTTAGCACAGATACGCAGTATTTT
>many|TRBV28|TRBD2|TRBJ2-1
CATHSGPYNEQFF
TGTGCCACCCATAGCGGGCCCTACAATGAGCAGTTCTTC
>many|TRBV28|NA|TRBJ2-5
CASSLPGREETQYF
TGTGCCAGCAGTTTACCTGGACGGGAAGAGACCCAGTACTTC
>NA|TRBV10-3|NA|TRBJ1-2
CASTNSYGYTF
TGTGCCTCCACGAATAGCTATGGCTACACCTTC
>NA|TRBV10-2|NA|TRBJ2-3
CASSESGNGGGTTDTQYF
TGCGCCAGCAGTGAGTCGGGAAACGGTGGCGGAACCACAGATACGCAGTATTTT
>few|TRBV7-8|NA|TRBJ2-7
CASSLARGGMNSYEQYF
TGTGCCAGCAGCTTAGCGCGGGGCGGGATGAACTCCTACGAGCAGTACTTC
>NA|TRBV7-9|NA|TRBJ2-7
CASSLGLAPYEQYF
TGTGCCAGCAGCTTAGGCCTAGCTCCCTACGAGCAGTACTTC
>NA|TRBV19|NA|TRBJ2-2
CASSITPGAGTGELFF
TGTGCCAGTAGTATTACCCCGGGAGCGGGCACCGGGGAGCTGTTTTTT
>many|TRBV28|NA|TRBJ2-1
CASSLLMAIYNEQFF
TGTGCCAGCAGTTTACTTATGGCGATTTACAATGAGCAGTTCTTC
>few|TRBV5-6|NA|TRBJ1-5
CASSQGPSNQPQHF
TGTGCCAGCAGCCAGGGACCTAGCAATCAGCCCCAGCATTTT
>few|TRBV6-9|NA|TRBJ2-2
CASSYSWGDTGELFF
TGTGCCAGCAGTTACTCATGGGGGGACACCGGGGAGCTGTTTTTT
>many|TRBV11-2|NA|TRBJ2-6
CASSLDVGIGANVLTF
TGTGCCAGCAGCTTAGACGTAGGCATTGGGGCCAACGTCCTGACTTTC
>many|TRBV6-9|NA|TRBJ2-7
CASSYSVTSASYEQYF
TGTGCCAGCAGTTACTCCGTGACTAGTGCATCCTACGAGCAGTACTTC
>many|TRBV2|NA|TRBJ1-5
CASMGWGRGNQPQHF
TGTGCCAGCATGGGGTGGGGCCGTGGGAATCAGCCCCAGCATTTT